These T cell receptor beta chains were read from a single sample in a study of Ad26.COV2.S vaccination and SARS-CoV-2 variants. The assay was immunoSEQ multiplex PCR, and TCRdb's table has in-frame clones only and misses some. The repertoire holds 350,000 to 450,000 clones, roughly 85% seen once, with approximately 3.5% in the top ten. The source material was peripheral blood, sampled in a trial of Ad26.COV2.S vaccine versus placebo. Receptors were obtained from a person between 18 and 65 years old who received the Ad26.COV2.S COVID-19 vaccine or a placebo. CDR3s include the opening cysteine and the closing phenylalanine or tryptophan. The size entry is marked missing in some rows and otherwise reads once, few, many or a size class.

V,size,J,CDR3
TRBV4-1,once,TRBJ2-7,CASSQPGSGVHEQYF
TRBV7-2,NA,TRBJ2-3,CASSLPSGFRTDTQYF
TRBV6-2/TRBV6-3,NA,TRBJ2-2,CASSYSPSKQGVDTGELFF
TRBV11-3,NA,TRBJ2-3,CASSRNWGGTDTQYF
TRBV28,NA,TRBJ2-1,CASSLRPGKQGGPSYNEQFF
TRBV12-3/TRBV12-4,NA,TRBJ2-2,CASSLLVPGELFF
TRBV6-5,NA,TRBJ2-3,CASSYRFTEDTQYF
TRBV6-7,NA,TRBJ2-1,CASSYPEGTSGPESYNEQFF
TRBV19,NA,TRBJ1-1,CASSIGTGGPNTEAFF
TRBV2,few,TRBJ1-6,CAMLLDRGNSPLHF
TRBV30,NA,TRBJ2-3,CAWSNGGADTQYF
TRBV7-8,NA,TRBJ2-2,CASSLAKTNTGELFF
TRBV5-5,NA,TRBJ2-7,CASLGEAPYEQYF
TRBV23-1,NA,TRBJ1-1,CASGRTGKVALSEAFF
TRBV19,NA,TRBJ2-7,CASSIGYSYEQYF
TRBV5-1,once,TRBJ1-6,CASSPGTGRSGNSPLHF
TRBV7-2,NA,TRBJ2-7,CASSLGLGGGEQYF
TRBV4-2,NA,TRBJ2-1,CASSRSGTGGLSEQFF
TRBV11-2,NA,TRBJ2-2,CASSFLIFSLGELFF
TRBV9,NA,TRBJ2-2,CASSPPLAGELFF
TRBV11-2,NA,TRBJ2-7,CASSEDRGLREQYF
TRBV4-3,NA,TRBJ2-6,CASSQDGTSGANVLTF
TRBV11-2,once,TRBJ2-7,CASSRGPSYEQYF
TRBV11-2,once,TRBJ1-6,CASSLAGSRGDSPLHF
TRBV5-1,NA,TRBJ2-3,CASSLEGQGPYTDTQYF
TRBV5-1,NA,TRBJ2-7,CASSLGGQSYEQYF
TRBV14,NA,TRBJ2-5,CASSQVGPGKETQYF
TRBV2,NA,TRBJ2-2,CASSGTGELFF
TRBV28,NA,TRBJ2-2,CASSRAEKLFF
TRBV4-1,NA,TRBJ2-5,CASSQGDRIETQYF
TRBV30,NA,TRBJ2-3,CAWSVLGQGPSTDTQYF
TRBV19,NA,TRBJ2-1,CASSINRIRTSSYNEQFF
TRBV5-1,NA,TRBJ2-3,CASTFNPAGHTDTQYF
TRBV9,NA,TRBJ2-1,CASSPGPADNEQFF